The rows below give T cell receptor beta chains drawn from one sample of a study of identical twins. In TCRdb, the 5' RACE reads were re-called with MiXCR into one record per CDR3 protein. The sample has roughly 500,000 distinct CDR3 sequences, roughly a fifth seen once. The sample also formed part of further work on T cells expressing NK-cell markers.

Input material: CD4+ T cells sorted from blood. The source of these receptors is a woman between 18 and 29 years old in good health. Each CDR3 is given with its conserved first and last residue. Each record gives: V gene, J gene, clone size, D gene, CDR3 length, CDR3 DNA, CDR3 protein. The D gene is left open where the match is weak. Only some rows state a clone size, as once, few, many or a class for expanded clones.

TRBV20-1	TRBJ2-1	few	-	15	TGCAGTGCTAGCGGGAGAGGCTTCTCCTACAATGAGCAGTTCTTC	CSASGRGFSYNEQFF
TRBV4-3	TRBJ2-5	many	-	14	TGCGCCAGCAGCCAATATACGGGAGCAAAGACCCAGTACTTC	CASSQYTGAKTQYF
TRBV6-1	TRBJ2-7	few	TRBD1	16	TGTGCCAGCAGTGAAGCAGTGACAGGGCAGGGGTACGAGCAGTACTTC	CASSEAVTGQGYEQYF
TRBV20-1	TRBJ2-1	-	TRBD2	16	TGCAGTGCTAGCTTCAGAGCGGGAGAAGGTAGCAATGAGCAGTTCTTC	CSASFRAGEGSNEQFF
TRBV7-9	TRBJ1-2	-	TRBD1	15	TGTGCCAGCAGCTTAGATTCTACAGGGGGGCATGGCTACACCTTC	CASSLDSTGGHGYTF
TRBV12-3/TRBV12-4	TRBJ2-7	-	-	15	TGTGCCAGCAGTTTTGATTCGGGGGTCTCCTACGAGCAGTACTTC	CASSFDSGVSYEQYF
TRBV7-8	TRBJ1-2	-	-	14	TGTGCCAGCAGCTTCCAGGACAGAAACTATGGCTACACCTTC	CASSFQDRNYGYTF
TRBV10-3	TRBJ1-2	-	-	14	TGTGCCATCAATCCGGCAGACAAGAGCTATGGCTACACCTTC	CAINPADKSYGYTF
TRBV6-2/TRBV6-3	TRBJ2-7	-	-	13	TGTGCCAGCCGGCCTCGAGAGTCCTACGAGCAGTACTTC	CASRPRESYEQYF
TRBV4-3	TRBJ2-7	-	TRBD2	15	TGCGCCAGCAGCCCGCAACTAGCGGGAGGTTACGAGCAGTACTTC	CASSPQLAGGYEQYF
TRBV20-1	TRBJ1-1	-	-	15	TGCAGTGGGCGCCGAGGGCAGCTATTGAACACTGAAGCTTTCTTT	CSGRRGQLLNTEAFF
TRBV7-2	TRBJ1-5	-	-	14	TGTGCCAGCAGCTTAGCTACCCTCAATCAGCCCCAGCATTTT	CASSLATLNQPQHF
TRBV12-3/TRBV12-4	TRBJ2-1	few	-	13	TGTGCCAGCAGTTTAGTCCTCTCTGGGGAGCAGTTCTTC	CASSLVLSGEQFF
TRBV20-1	TRBJ2-3	-	-	17	TGCAGTGCTAGGGGCGGTTTCGCGGTGACCTACACAGATACGCAGTATTTT	CSARGGFAVTYTDTQYF
TRBV10-3	TRBJ2-1	-	-	14	TGTGCCATCAGCAGGGTCGGGAACTACAATGAGCAGTTCTTC	CAISRVGNYNEQFF
TRBV6-2/TRBV6-3	TRBJ2-7	few	TRBD1	14	TGTGCCAGCAGTTACTATGGGACAGCCTACGAGCAGTACTTC	CASSYYGTAYEQYF
TRBV12-3/TRBV12-4	TRBJ1-5	few	TRBD1	16	TGTGCCAGCAGTCTCAGGGGGGCGCCGAGCCCTCAGCCCCAGCATTTT	CASSLRGAPSPQPQHF
TRBV10-3	TRBJ1-5	few	-	18	TGTGCCACAGGTTTGGGGAAGTGGGGCGAGGGCGGAAATCAGCCCCAGCATTTT	CATGLGKWGEGGNQPQHF
TRBV29-1	TRBJ2-5	few	-	13	TGCAGCGTTATCGAACGTTTTAGGGAGACCCAGTACTTC	CSVIERFRETQYF
TRBV6-5	TRBJ2-2	-	TRBD2	15	TGTGCCAGCAGTTTTGGGGGGGGATGGACCGGGGAGCTGTTTTTT	CASSFGGGWTGELFF
TRBV28	TRBJ1-2	few	-	12	TGTGCCAGCAGTAGACAGCGCCATGGCTACACCTTC	CASSRQRHGYTF
TRBV30	TRBJ1-3	-	-	11	TGTGCCGCCCTATCTGGAAACACCATATATTTT	CAALSGNTIYF
TRBV20-1	TRBJ1-2	-	-	11	TGCAGTGCTAGAGCTGTAACGGACTACACCTTC	CSARAVTDYTF
TRBV20-1	TRBJ2-7	many	TRBD1	14	TGCAGTGCGATCCCGACAGGGACCTCCTACGAGCAGTACTTC	CSAIPTGTSYEQYF
TRBV5-1	TRBJ2-7	few	-	14	TGCGCCAGCAGCTTGGTCCAGGTTTCGGACGAGCAGTACTTC	CASSLVQVSDEQYF
TRBV28	TRBJ1-5	-	-	15	TGTGCCAGCAGTCCCCCTCGGAGGGGAGGTCAGCCCCAGCATTTT	CASSPPRRGGQPQHF
TRBV7-2	TRBJ2-7	few	-	17	TGTGCCAGCAGCCGACCTAACAGGGAACCTTTCTTCTACGAGCAGTACTTC	CASSRPNREPFFYEQYF
TRBV6-1	TRBJ2-7	-	TRBD1	14	TGTGCCAGCAGGGCCGGGACAGGGAGCTACGAGCAGTACTTC	CASRAGTGSYEQYF
TRBV10-3	TRBJ2-3	-	TRBD2	16	TGTGCCATCAGATTAGGGACTAGCGGGAACACAGATACGCAGTATTTT	CAIRLGTSGNTDTQYF
TRBV6-1	TRBJ2-7	-	TRBD1	13	TGTGCCAGCAAGGGACAGGGCCCCTACGAGCAGTACTTC	CASKGQGPYEQYF
TRBV27	TRBJ1-1	-	TRBD1	13	TGTGCCAGCAGCATCCGACAGGGGACTGAAGCTTTCTTT	CASSIRQGTEAFF
TRBV20-1	TRBJ1-1	few	-	12	TGCAGTGCTAGAGGACTGGCTGTTGAAGCTTTCTTT	CSARGLAVEAFF
TRBV20-1	TRBJ2-1	-	TRBD2	17	TGCAGTGCTAGGCCAGTTCCTACTAGCGGGGCTTACAATGAGCAGTTCTTC	CSARPVPTSGAYNEQFF
TRBV12-3/TRBV12-4	TRBJ2-7	-	TRBD1	14	TGTGCCAGCAGTAACACAGGGGGCTCCTACGAGGAGTACTTC	CASSNTGGSYEEYF
TRBV20-1	TRBJ1-2	-	-	13	TGCAGTGCTAGAAGGGACCCTAACTATGGCTACACCTTC	CSARRDPNYGYTF
TRBV20-1	TRBJ1-4	few	-	15	TGCAGTGCCTGGGCCCTCCATTCAACTAATGAAAAACTGTTTTTT	CSAWALHSTNEKLFF
TRBV9	TRBJ2-1	few	TRBD2	15	TGTGCCAGCTCACTCGGGGCTAGCGGGGGCTATGAGCAGTTCTTC	CASSLGASGGYEQFF
TRBV11-2	TRBJ2-5	once	TRBD1	15	TGTGCCAGCAGCAGCGGGACAGGGAGGGGTGAGACCCAGTACTTC	CASSSGTGRGETQYF
TRBV5-1	TRBJ2-7	-	TRBD2	15	TGCGCCAGCAGCTTCGGGACTAGTAGATCCTACGAGCAGTACTTC	CASSFGTSRSYEQYF
TRBV6-5	TRBJ2-7	few	-	16	TGTGCCAGCAGTTACATCGGGGGGCGAGGGACCTACGAGCAGTACTTC	CASSYIGGRGTYEQYF
TRBV11-2	TRBJ2-3	-	TRBD1	16	TGTGCCAGCAGCATGGGACGGCTACAGGGGGGAGATACGCAGTATTTT	CASSMGRLQGGDTQYF
TRBV7-3	TRBJ2-1	once	TRBD2	15	TGTGCCAGCAGCCCCGTAGCGGGGGCGCCTTCTGGGCAGTTCTTC	CASSPVAGAPSGQFF
TRBV20-1	TRBJ2-3	few	TRBD2	16	TGCAGTGCTACCGGGACTAGCGGGACAAGCACAGATACGCAGTATTTT	CSATGTSGTSTDTQYF
TRBV12-3/TRBV12-4	TRBJ2-7	few	TRBD2	18	TGTGCCAGCAGTTTTAGTAGCGGGGGCAACAAGGACCGCCTCGAGCAGTACTTC	CASSFSSGGNKDRLEQYF
TRBV11-2	TRBJ1-1	many	TRBD1	13	TGTGCCAGCAGCCCGGACAGGGGCACTGAAGCTTTCTTT	CASSPDRGTEAFF
TRBV12-3/TRBV12-4	TRBJ2-3	many	-	11	TGTGCCAGCCGGAGACGAGATACGCAGTATTTT	CASRRRDTQYF
TRBV7-2	TRBJ2-7	-	-	15	TGTGCCAGCAGCTTAGACGGGAGCGACTCCTACGAGCAGTACTTC	CASSLDGSDSYEQYF
TRBV6-6	TRBJ2-1	-	-	12	TGTGCCAGCAGTTACGCGGGCAATGAGCAGTTCTTC	CASSYAGNEQFF
TRBV9	TRBJ2-7	-	-	15	TGTGCCAGCAACACGGGACCGGGCCTTCCCTACGAGCAGTACTTC	CASNTGPGLPYEQYF
TRBV3-1	TRBJ1-2	many	-	14	TGTGCCAGCAGCCCCCGGGACGGACTATATGGCTACACCTTC	CASSPRDGLYGYTF
TRBV6-1	TRBJ1-5	-	-	15	TGTGCCAGCAGCCCAAGTCGCTATAGCAATCAGCCCCAGCATTTT	CASSPSRYSNQPQHF